This T cell receptor beta chain was obtained from a study of low-dose radiotherapy and immunotherapy resistance in tumors. Study summary: Across 26 weeks, 13 Gy in total went to Cohort 2, delivered as 1 Gy per fraction every two weeks.

The time point: before trial treatment. Donors were dosed with nivolumab and ipilimumab; they also received aspirin, low-dose cyclophosphamide and low-dose radiotherapy. TRAV and TRBV primers primed cDNA for both TCRalpha and TCRbeta. TCR amplification ran 15 to 25 PCR cycles using constant-region and V-primer adapter primers. TCRdb used MiXCR to reprocess the reads, holding one entry per CDR3 protein. The sample contains fewer than 95,000 distinct CDR3 sequences, just under 9.5% of which appear only once. This clonotype has a count of ten or more. With 4 bases clipped from V and 5 bases from J, the junction kept 8 bases outside the gene matches. The CDR3 sequence is 16 residues long. Germline loops: CDR1 LGHNA, CDR2 YSLEER.

The material was PBMCs, obtained before treatment. The V call is TRBV4-3, the J call TRBJ2-3, with 11 bases fitting TRBD2. The TCR originated in a male donor with prostate cancer. CDR3 loop: CASSPIAGGTGDTQYF. The DNA for the CDR3 is TGCGCCAGCAGCCCTATAGCGGGAGGGACGGGAGATACGCAGTATTTT.